A selection of T cell receptor beta chains follows, all from one sample in a study of prognosis after radiotherapy for stage I lung cancer. TCRdb re-called the multiplex PCR reads with MiXCR, one entry per CDR3 protein. The table includes roughly 20,000 distinct CDR3 sequences, roughly two fifths detected once. Here the sequenced sample was PBMCs, taken before or after stereotactic body radiation therapy (not recorded which). These receptors originate from a donor at least 50 years old with non-small cell lung cancer. Each CDR3 is given without its conserved first and last residue. Fields, in order: V gene, clone size, J gene, CDR3 protein. Clone sizes are given selectively: once, few, many, or a class where the clone is expanded.

TRBV11-3,once,TRBJ2-3,ASSFGLAGSGFSTDTQY
TRBV6-1,many,TRBJ2-6,ASRPGGFGANVLT
TRBV12-3/TRBV12-4,.,TRBJ2-4,ASSLIAGVGNIQY
TRBV18,many,TRBJ2-5,ASSPRGFGETQY
TRBV2,.,TRBJ2-1,ASSENGRGYEQF
TRBV7-2,.,TRBJ2-7,ASSLAPWNYEQY
TRBV4-3,many,TRBJ1-4,ASSQDRVPNEKLF
TRBV6-8,many,TRBJ2-7,ASSYPGTLSYEQY
TRBV11-2,.,TRBJ2-2,ASSFSTWDRANTGELF
TRBV5-1,.,TRBJ2-3,SSSLEGTSGITDTQY
TRBV6-2/TRBV6-3,many,TRBJ2-7,ASRSDSYEQY
TRBV6-2/TRBV6-3,.,TRBJ2-1,ASRPGKGEYNEQF
TRBV6-2/TRBV6-3,few,TRBJ2-5,ASEAGWGQETQY
TRBV5-1,medium-sized,TRBJ2-1,ASSLVGDNEQF
TRBV12-5,.,TRBJ2-2,ASGFFSVSTGELF
TRBV7-9,many,TRBJ2-5,ASSLESVETQY